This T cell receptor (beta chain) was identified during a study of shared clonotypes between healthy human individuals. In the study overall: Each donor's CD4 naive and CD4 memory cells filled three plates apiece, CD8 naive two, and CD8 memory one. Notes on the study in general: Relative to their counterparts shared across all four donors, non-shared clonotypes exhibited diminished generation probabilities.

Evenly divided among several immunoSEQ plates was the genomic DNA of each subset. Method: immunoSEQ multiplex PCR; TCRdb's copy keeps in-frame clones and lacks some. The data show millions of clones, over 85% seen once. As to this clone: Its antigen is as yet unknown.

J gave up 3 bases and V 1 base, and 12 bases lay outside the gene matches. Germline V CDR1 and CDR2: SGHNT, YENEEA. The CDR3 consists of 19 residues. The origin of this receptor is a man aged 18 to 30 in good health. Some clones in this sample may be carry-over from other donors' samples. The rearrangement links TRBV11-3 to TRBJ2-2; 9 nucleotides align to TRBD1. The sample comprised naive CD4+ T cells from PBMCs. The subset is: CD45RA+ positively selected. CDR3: CASSLGVGLRDRDTGELFF. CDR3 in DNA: TGTGCCAGCAGCTTAGGGGTAGGCCTCCGGGACAGGGACACCGGGGAGCTGTTTTTT.